This T cell receptor beta chain stems from a study of cytomegalovirus exposure and HLA in healthy donors. The PCR made use of 60 Vbeta and 13 Jbeta primers. TCRdb keeps only in-frame clones here, not all; method: immunoSEQ multiplex PCR. This sample contains some 200,000 clones. The study's findings and limits: Later analysis indicated greater clonal expansion among HLA-associated TCR beta chains than among equally common other chains. Information on immune exposure was restricted to one variable (CMV serostatus). In a later analysis, at a false discovery rate of 0.05, 16,951 TCR beta sequences were associated with HLA alleles.

For this clone: Antigen specificity is unknown.

Trimming removed 4 bases from V and 2 bases from J; junction bases left unmatched: 6. CDR1 and CDR2 (germline): KGHSH, LQKENI. This CDR3 is built from 17 residues. V gene TRBV18 combines with J gene TRBJ2-2, with 11 bases identical to TRBD2. This sequence originates from a girl between 2 and 10 years old in good health and CMV-seropositive. The sample consisted of PBMCs. Here the CDR3 reads CASSLVGTSGNTGELFF. In nucleotides, the CDR3 is TGTGCCAGCTCACTCGTTGGGACTAGCGGCAACACCGGGGAGCTGTTTTTT.